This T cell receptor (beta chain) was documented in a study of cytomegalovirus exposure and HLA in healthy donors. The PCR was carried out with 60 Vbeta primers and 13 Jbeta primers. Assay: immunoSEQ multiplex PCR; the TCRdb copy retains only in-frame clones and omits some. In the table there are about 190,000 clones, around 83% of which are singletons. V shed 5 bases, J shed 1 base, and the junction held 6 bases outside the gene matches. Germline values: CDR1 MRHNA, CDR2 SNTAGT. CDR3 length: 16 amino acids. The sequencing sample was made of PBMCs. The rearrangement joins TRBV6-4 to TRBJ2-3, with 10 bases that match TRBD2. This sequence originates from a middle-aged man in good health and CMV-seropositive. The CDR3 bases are TGTGCCAGCAGTCCCCTAGCGGGAGAGGGCACAGATACGCAGTATTTT. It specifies CASSPLAGEGTDTQYF.